The 27 T cell receptor beta chains below come from one sample, sequenced in a study of blood T cell repertoires in COVID-19. Libraries were prepared by immunoSEQ multiplex PCR; TCRdb keeps only in-frame clonotypes and omits some of them. Among about 330,000 clones, 65% to 90% were seen once, and the ten largest hold about 10%. The source material was PBMCs or T cells enriched from blood (not recorded which). These receptors came from a woman aged 18-29 years who had recovered from COVID-19.

The chain combines TRBV18 with TRBJ2-1; 14 positions match TRBD2. The CDR3 is 19 amino acids. The germline V gene has CDR1 KGHSH and CDR2 LQKENI. The ends lost 2 bases at V and 2 bases at J; junction bases unmatched: 8. The CDR3 bases are TGTGCCAGCTCACCAACCGGGACTAGCGGGAGAGGCGCCTACAATGAGCAGTTCTTC. Translating gives CASSPTGTSGRGAYNEQFF.

In its sample, this clone was seen many times. V and J are TRBV7-8 and TRBJ1-5, with D possibly TRBD1 on 6 matching bases. Trimming took off 6 bases at V and 4 bases at J, with 19 bases between the two ends. CDR3 length equals 16 residues. Germline lookup yields CDR1 SGHVS and CDR2 FQNEAQ. CDR3 region: CASSSYRALRNQPQHF. DNA for the CDR3: TGTGCCAGCAGTTCTTACAGGGCGCTCCGGAATCAGCCCCAGCATTTT. Drawing the rest from reference TRBV7-8 and TRBJ1-5, the complete variable domain is GAGVSQSPRYKVAKRGQDVALRCDPISGHVSLFWYQQALGQGPEFLTYFQNEAQLDKSGLPSDRFFAERPEGSVSTLKIQRTQQEDSAVYLCASSSYRALRNQPQHFGDGTRLSIL.

The chain has TRBV5-1 and TRBJ1-4; 8 nucleotides line up with TRBD1. Germline V gives CDR1 SGHRS, CDR2 YFSETQ. The V gene end was trimmed by 5 bases and the J gene end by 8 bases; junction bases not matched to a gene: 8. The CDR3 consists of 14 residues. The CDR3 DNA follows: TGCGCCAGCAGAGACGGACAGGGTGACGAAAAACTGTTTTTT. Translation: CASRDGQGDEKLFF.

V usage is TRBV3-1 (or the pseudogene TRBV3-2) and J usage is TRBJ1-2; D not resolved. This CDR3 region has 12 residues. CDR1 and CDR2 from the germline V gene are LGHDT and YNNKEL (reference sequence). V was shortened by 3 bases and J by 8 bases, with 10 bases between the two germline ends. The CDR3: CASSHNRRGYTF. Written as DNA, the CDR3 is TGTGCCAGCAGCCATAACAGACGCGGCTACACCTTC.

V usage is TRBV30 and J usage is TRBJ1-2; 8 bases line up with TRBD1. Germline CDR1 and CDR2: GTSNPN and SVGIG (reference sequence). CDR3 length: 11 residues. The trim removed 4 bases at V and 6 bases at J, leaving 1 base unmatched. The CDR3 nucleotides are TGTGCCTGGATACAGGGGGATGGCTACACCTTC. Encoded protein: CAWIQGDGYTF.

The V gene is TRBV4-1, the J gene TRBJ2-7; 10 nucleotides match TRBD2. The germline V gene encodes CDR1 MGHRA and CDR2 YSYEKL. V gave up 0 bases and J gave up 7 bases; unmatched junction bases: 6. The CDR3 is made up of 15 amino acids. CDR3 in amino acids: CASSQEASGSWEQYF. CDR3 DNA sequence: TGCGCCAGCAGCCAAGAGGCTAGCGGGAGTTGGGAGCAGTACTTC.

This clone appeared a single time. The V and J genes are TRBV6-5 and TRBJ1-2, with D perhaps TRBD1 (6 bases). Trimming took off 6 bases at V and 5 bases at J, with 13 bases between the two ends. The CDR3 covers 13 residues. Germline V gene data show CDR1 as MNHEY and CDR2 as SVGAGI. CDR3 residues: CASSPGTRYGYTF. The CDR3 DNA reads TGTGCCAGCAGCCCCGGGACACGATATGGCTACACCTTC.

This clone turned up a few times. This rearrangement joins TRBV7-3 to TRBJ2-7; 8 bases fit TRBD2. Germline loops: CDR1 SGHTA, CDR2 FQGTGA. Trimming at V came to 5 bases and at J to 4 bases, leaving 10 bases not matched to a gene. This CDR3 spans 15 amino acids. CDR3 sequence: CASSPYGGDYYEQYF. The CDR3 DNA follows: TGTGCCAGCAGCCCATACGGGGGGGATTATTACGAGCAGTACTTC.

The V gene is TRBV5-6, the J gene TRBJ1-1; D unclear. Germline CDR1 is SGHDT and CDR2 is YYEEEE. Trimming shortened V by 4 bases and J by 0 bases, and 10 bases separated the two germline ends. The CDR3 totals 14 residues. The CDR3 protein is CASSPGSVNTEAFF. The CDR3 nucleotides read TGTGCCAGCAGCCCGGGTAGTGTGAACACTGAAGCTTTCTTT.

This sequence joins TRBV4-2 and TRBJ1-1, with 7 bases aligning to TRBD1. Losses at the gene ends were 2 bases for V and 1 base for J; bases not matched to a gene: 10. CDR3 length: 17 residues. CDR1 and CDR2 (germline): LGHNA, YNFKEQ. The CDR3 sequence is CASSQKKTGTENTEAFF. CDR3 DNA: TGTGCCAGCAGCCAAAAAAAGACCGGGACAGAGAACACTGAAGCTTTCTTT.

In DNA, the CDR3 is TGTGCCAGCATCAAATTTACAGGGGTTCGGGCCGGGGAGCTGTTTTTT. The encoded protein is CASIKFTGVRAGELFF. This chain uses TRBV27 with TRBJ2-2, with TRBD1 identical over 7 bases. There are 16 residues in the CDR3. The V gene end was trimmed by 7 bases and the J gene end by 6 bases; junction bases not matched to a gene: 14. Germline V gene sequence: CDR1 MNHEY, CDR2 SMNVEV (reference sequence).

In this sample, this clone turned up once. This rearrangement joins TRBV9 to TRBJ1-1, with a possible D match to TRBD1 (5 bases). Germline loops: CDR1 SGDLS, CDR2 YYNGEE. The CDR3 contains 15 residues. V lost 4 bases to trimming and J lost 5 bases, with 18 bases between them. In DNA, the CDR3 is TGTGCCAGCAGCCCTAGGCGGGGCAGGGAAACTGAAGCTTTCTTT. It specifies CASSPRRGRETEAFF.

V gene TRBV6-5 combines with J gene TRBJ1-2; D is uncertain. The CDR3 consists of 14 residues. In germline, CDR1 is MNHEY, CDR2 SVGAGI. Between the trimmed V and J ends, which lost 4 bases and 0 bases, there was a span of 9 bases. The CDR3 DNA is TGTGCCAGCAGTTGGTCGGGAGCTAACTATGGCTACACCTTC. Translated: CASSWSGANYGYTF.

A note on this clone: Other DNA sequences from this sample encode an identical CDR3 as well. The gene calls are TRBV7-3 and TRBJ1-1; weak D call: TRBD1 (5 bases). V was pared by 2 bases and J by 7 bases, with 11 bases between. CDR1 SGHTA and CDR2 FQGTGA come from the germline V gene. This CDR3 contains 13 residues. The CDR3 protein is CASSLVGGVEAFF. As DNA, the CDR3 is TGTGCCAGCAGCTTAGTAGGAGGGGTTGAAGCTTTCTTT.

V and J are TRBV28 and TRBJ1-3; D is perhaps TRBD1 (6 bases). Germline V gives CDR1 MDHEN, CDR2 SYDVKM. The CDR3 is 15 residues long. The ends were cut back, 2 bases at V and 2 bases at J, with 10 bases in the middle. The CDR3 DNA reads TGTGCCAGCAGTTTAGAGGGGGGGCCTGGAAACACCATATATTTT. This sequence encodes CASSLEGGPGNTIYF.

This clone is a singleton in its sample. The same CDR3 arises from other DNA sequences in this sample as well. The V gene is TRBV3-1 (or the pseudogene TRBV3-2), the J gene TRBJ1-2, with D unclear. The germline gives CDR1 LGHDT, CDR2 YNNKEL (reference sequence). V shed 0 bases and J shed 2 bases, with 7 bases lying between them. This CDR3 spans 14 amino acids. This chain's CDR3 is CASSQEGGNYGYTF. In DNA, the CDR3 is TGTGCCAGCAGCCAAGAGGGAGGGAACTATGGCTACACCTTC.

In its sample, this clone was seen a few times. This sequence joins TRBV2 and TRBJ1-2, with 8 bases lining up with TRBD1. The V gene end was trimmed by 4 bases and the J gene end by 7 bases; junction bases not matched to a gene: 2. Germline V gene sequence: CDR1 SNHLY, CDR2 FYNNEI. The CDR3 runs 12 residues. CDR3 loop: CASSADRGGYTF. DNA of the CDR3: TGTGCCAGCAGTGCAGACAGGGGTGGCTACACCTTC. The variable domain in full, with the rest retrieved from reference TRBV2 and TRBJ1-2, is EPEVTQTPSHQVTQMGQEVILRCVPISNHLYFYWYRQILGQKVEFLVSFYNNEISEKSEIFDDQFSVERPDGSNFTLKIRSTKLEDSAMYFCASSADRGGYTFGSGTRLTVV.

The chain couples TRBV6-5 to TRBJ2-5, with TRBD1 matching 7 bases. Germline lookup yields CDR1 MNHEY and CDR2 SVGAGI. Germline trimming cut 0 bases from V and 2 bases from J; bases unmatched to any gene: 6. CDR3 length: 16 residues. The CDR3, as DNA: TGTGCCAGCAGTTACTCATTCGGGACAGCTCAAGAGACCCAGTACTTC. Amino acids: CASSYSFGTAQETQYF.

This chain uses TRBV28 with TRBJ1-1; possible D gene TRBD1, 5 bases. The CDR3 totals 13 residues. V was pared by 8 bases and J by 2 bases, with 12 bases between. Germline V gene lookup returns CDR1 MDHEN and CDR2 SYDVKM. CDR3 residues: CASGVWGNTEAFF. The CDR3 nucleotides read TGTGCCAGCGGCGTATGGGGCAACACTGAAGCTTTCTTT.

This clone was seen a few times. The V call is TRBV5-1, the J call TRBJ1-6, with 9 bases matching TRBD1. The length of the CDR3 is 15 residues. The V gene's germline CDR1 is SGHRS and CDR2 YFSETQ. After removal of 0 bases from V and 10 bases from J, the junction contained 5 bases not matched to a gene. The CDR3 spells CASSLGQGDGSPLHF. CDR3 nucleotide sequence: TGCGCCAGCAGCTTGGGACAGGGGGATGGATCACCCCTCCACTTT.

J is TRBJ2-7 and V is TRBV5-6; TRBD1 matches at 8 bases. In germline, CDR1 is SGHDT, CDR2 YYEEEE. CDR3 length equals 16 residues. V was clipped by 3 bases and J by 4 bases; unmatched bases: 12. The CDR3 DNA sequence: TGTGCCAGCAGCTCCTTGGGGGGACAGGTAACATACGAGCAGTACTTC. Residues: CASSSLGGQVTYEQYF. The full variable domain, in which reference TRBV5-6 and TRBJ2-7 provide the parts outside the CDR3, is DAGVTQSPTHLIKTRGQQVTLRCSPKSGHDTVSWYQQALGQGPQFIFQYYEEEERQRGNFPDRFSGHQFPNYSSELNVNALLLGDSALYLCASSSLGGQVTYEQYFGPGTRLTVT.

Here the CDR3 reads CACNSQGLSYNEQFF. CDR3 DNA sequence: TGTGCCTGTAACTCCCAGGGTCTCTCCTACAATGAGCAGTTCTTC. The V and J genes are TRBV30 and TRBJ2-1, with D perhaps matching TRBD1 (5 bases). The germline V gene encodes CDR1 GTSNPN and CDR2 SVGIG (reference sequence). The CDR3 is made up of 15 amino acids. Trimming pared 6 bases from V and 0 bases from J, leaving 15 bases between.

V is TRBV9 and J is TRBJ2-7, with D possibly TRBD2 on 6 matching bases. The V gene's germline CDR1 is SGDLS and CDR2 YYNGEE. The ends were cut back, 3 bases at V and 2 bases at J, with 12 bases in the middle. The CDR3 is 14 residues long. The CDR3 coding sequence is TGTGCCAGCAGCGCGTCCGGGAGCCCCTACGAGCAGTACTTC. This codes for CASSASGSPYEQYF. The full variable domain, its missing parts supplied by reference TRBV9 and TRBJ2-7, is DSGVTQTPKHLITATGQRVTLRCSPRSGDLSVYWYQQSLDQGLQFLIQYYNGEERAKGNILERFSAQQFPDLHSELNLSSLELGDSALYFCASSASGSPYEQYFGPGTRLTVT.

The chain links TRBV2 to TRBJ2-5, with TRBD2 as a possible D gene (7 bases). Germline CDR1 is SNHLY and CDR2 is FYNNEI. Deletions cut 8 bases from V and 4 bases from J, with 17 bases between. The CDR3 extends over 14 amino acids. The CDR3 spells CASSKDGGAETQYF. As DNA, the CDR3 is TGTGCCAGCTCTAAGGATGGGGGGGCAGAGACCCAGTACTTC.

The rearrangement joins TRBV12-5 to TRBJ1-1; D not certain. In germline, CDR1 is LGHNT, CDR2 FRNRAP. Trimming cost V 0 bases and J 0 bases, with 11 bases left between them. The CDR3 has 16 amino acids. CDR3 sequence (DNA): TGTGCTAGTGGTTTGGTAAGAAATAGTTTGAACACTGAAGCTTTCTTT. This codes for CASGLVRNSLNTEAFF.

The J gene is TRBJ1-5, the V gene TRBV6-5, with 7 bases matching TRBD1. Germline V gene data show CDR1 as MNHEY and CDR2 as SVGAGI. With V trimmed by 6 bases and J by 4 bases, 6 bases remained unmatched. The CDR3 extends over 14 amino acids. Here the CDR3 reads CASSDFRGNQPQHF. DNA of the CDR3: TGTGCCAGCAGCGACTTCAGGGGGAATCAGCCCCAGCATTTT.

The chain carries TRBV18 and TRBJ1-1; D call uncertain. Germline V gene lookup returns CDR1 KGHSH and CDR2 LQKENI. V was pared by 2 bases and J by 4 bases, with 11 bases between. The CDR3 length is 14 residues. CDR3 nucleotide sequence: TGTGCCAGCTCACCAGTTGGACGGGGCACTGAAGCTTTCTTT. It yields the protein CASSPVGRGTEAFF.